The entry below describes one TCR beta chain. This sample stems from a study of shared clonotypes between healthy human individuals. Authors' data handling: Quality scores were absent from the junction-only immunoSEQ sequences, so filtering differed. The method was immunoSEQ multiplex PCR; TCRdb's version includes in-frame clones alone and lacks a portion of them. That table supplies the V and J calls and clone size; D and trimming were determined from the DNA. The repertoire consists of 2,500,000 or so clones, with 80% to 95% occurring once and the leading ten covering 0.36%. The CDR3 contains 13 residues. Trimming cost V 5 bases and J 1 base, with 8 bases left between them. Germline V gene sequence: CDR1 LNHNV, CDR2 YYDKDF (reference sequence). There were only Caucasian adults among the donors, and all lived in Nashville, Tennessee.

The source of this sequence is a man between 18 and 35 years old in good health. Some clones in this sample may be carry-over from other donors' samples. This chain joins TRBV15 and TRBJ1-1, with D unresolved. The sample taken for sequencing was naive CD4+ T cells from PBMCs. The subset was: CD45RA+ positively selected. The CDR3 DNA follows: TGTGCCACCAGCCCCTCACGGAACACTGAAGCTTTCTTT. Encoded protein: CATSPSRNTEAFF. Combining the CDR3 with reference TRBV15 and TRBJ1-1 gives the whole variable domain DAMVIQNPRYQVTQFGKPVTLSCSQTLNHNVMYWYQQKSSQAPKLLFHYYDKDFNNEADTPDNFQSRRPNTSFCFLDIRSPGLGDTAMYLCATSPSRNTEAFFGQGTRLTVV.